This passage covers 30 T cell receptor beta chains from one sample sequenced in a study of tumor and adjacent non-tumor tissue in lung cancer. No cell sorting was done before RNA was extracted from the tissue. The library came from three nested PCR rounds adapted from ARM-PCR protocols. MiXCR, run by TCRdb on the multiplex PCR reads, gives a single entry per CDR3 protein. Of about 75,000 distinct CDR3 sequences detected, around four fifths appear once; the ten largest clones hold about an eighth. The sequenced material came from lung tumor tissue. These receptors were collected from a woman aged 45-65 years with non-small cell lung cancer.

In regard to this clonotype: Just one base apart from a much larger clone, this may be a read error. The V and J genes are TRBV5-1 and TRBJ2-2; 9 nucleotides match TRBD1. Germline values: CDR1 SGHRS, CDR2 YFSETQ. The length of the CDR3 is 15 residues. With V trimmed by 8 bases and J by 3 bases, 8 bases remained unmatched. CDR3 protein: CARSMGQGDTGELFF. CDR3 sequence (DNA): TGCGCCAGAAGCATGGGACAGGGAGACACCGGGGAGCTGTTTTTT.

This clonotype was recorded many times. The rearrangement joins TRBV6-5 to TRBJ1-6; unclear D gene. CDR1 MNHEY and CDR2 SVGAGI come from the germline V gene. V dropped 2 bases and J dropped 9 bases, with 11 bases sitting between them. The CDR3 loop spans 14 amino acids. The CDR3 loop reads CASSYGGSSSPLHF. Here the CDR3 DNA reads TGTGCCAGCAGTTACGGAGGGTCGAGTTCACCCCTCCACTTT.

About this clonotype itself: The junction departs from the called germline gene at one end, perhaps through a read error. The chain has TRBV6-1 and TRBJ2-2, with D possibly being TRBD2 (5 bases). Looked up from germline, CDR1 is MNHNS and CDR2 is SASEGT. This CDR3 has 13 residues. This chain's CDR3 is CASRLEGTGELFF. For the CDR3, the DNA is TGTGCCAGCAGGCTAGAGGGAACCGGGGAGTTGTTTTTT.

As to this clonotype: The junction departs from the called germline gene at one end, perhaps through a read error. The chain combines TRBV29-1 with TRBJ1-1, with 8 bases that match TRBD1. The V gene's germline CDR1 is SQVTM and CDR2 ANQGSEA. The CDR3 has 14 residues. The CDR3: CIVGGGQDLTEAFF. The CDR3 DNA follows: TGCATCGTTGGGGGGGGACAGGACCTCACTGAAGCTTTCTTT.

By frequency in the sample, this clonotype is medium-sized (0.01 to 0.1%). The genes are TRBV6-2 or TRBV6-3 and TRBJ2-7; perhaps TRBD1 as D (5 bases). V gave up 6 bases and J gave up 2 bases, with 14 bases separating them. The length of the CDR3 is 14 residues. CDR1 is MNHEY and CDR2 is SVGEGT in the germline V gene. The CDR3 bases are TGTGCCAGCAGACGCCGTCCAGGGCCCTACGAGCAGTACTTC. Translating gives CASRRRPGPYEQYF.

This clonotype was picked up a small number of times. The chain couples TRBV27 to TRBJ2-1; D remains unclear. V was clipped by 6 bases and J by 4 bases, with 4 bases between them. The germline CDR1 and CDR2 sequences are MNHEY and SMNVEV (reference sequence). CDR3 size: 11 residues. CDR3 nucleotides: TGTGCCAGCAGATCATACAATGAGCAGTTCTTC. Residues: CASRSYNEQFF.

The chain joins TRBV4-2 to TRBJ2-5; 7 nucleotides align to TRBD2. Germline CDR1 LGHNA, CDR2 YNFKEQ. V was pared by 8 bases and J by 5 bases, with 11 bases of the junction left unmatched. This CDR3 comprises 14 residues. The CDR3 sequence is CASGLAASGETQYF. Here the CDR3 DNA reads TGTGCCAGCGGCCTAGCGGCCTCGGGGGAGACCCAGTACTTC.

This clonotype has ten or more counts. The chain couples TRBV5-6 to TRBJ2-7, with 7 bases fitting TRBD2. Germline V gene lookup returns CDR1 SGHDT and CDR2 YYEEEE. The CDR3 is 15 amino acids. Unmatched junction bases numbered 9, after V lost 2 bases and J lost 4 bases. The CDR3 sequence: CASSLLALKGYEQYF. As DNA, the CDR3 is TGTGCCAGCAGCTTACTAGCGCTAAAAGGTTACGAGCAGTACTTC.

This clonotype was picked up many times. J is TRBJ2-7 and V is TRBV2; 14 positions agree with TRBD2. With V trimmed by 7 bases and J by 6 bases, 2 bases remained unmatched. Germline loops: CDR1 SNHLY, CDR2 FYNNEI. The CDR3 is 13 residues long. The CDR3 DNA reads TGTGCCAGCACAGGACTAGCGGGAGGCGAGCAGTACTTC. The encoded protein is CASTGLAGGEQYF.

With respect to this clonotype: With a much larger clone just one base away, this may be a read error. The CDR3 here is CASSSEWRDDDEHYF. The DNA of the CDR3 is TGCGCCAGCAGCTCCGAATGGCGGGACGATGACGAGCACTACTTC. The chain carries TRBV5-1 and TRBJ2-7; possible D gene TRBD2, 6 bases. CDR3 length equals 15 residues. CDR1 and CDR2 (germline): SGHRS, YFSETQ.

With regard to this clonotype: The junction shows a germline mismatch at one end, possibly a read error. This chain links TRBV5-1 with TRBJ2-7; D uncertain. Germline V gives CDR1 SGHRS, CDR2 YFSETQ. The CDR3 runs 12 residues. The CDR3: CASSPNSYEQYF. As DNA, the CDR3 is TGTGCCAGCAGCCCTAACTCCTACGAGCAGTACTTC.

In the case of this clonotype: The junction shows a germline mismatch at one end, possibly a read error. V is TRBV10-2 and J is TRBJ2-1, with 13 nucleotides matching TRBD2. The germline CDR1 and CDR2 sequences are WSHSY and SAAADI. The CDR3 covers 16 residues. The CDR3: CPSSESGTSGMNEHFF. Written as DNA, the CDR3 is TGCCCCAGCAGTGAGTCGGGGACTAGCGGGATGAATGAGCACTTCTTC.

About this clonotype itself: A much larger clone lies a single base off, so this may be a read error. This chain connects TRBV20-1 to TRBJ2-7; 8 nucleotides line up with TRBD1. Germline CDR1 reads DFQATT; CDR2 reads SNEGSKA (reference sequence). CDR3 length: 15 amino acids. The CDR3 loop is CSAREVGTGLYEHYF. In DNA form, the CDR3 reads TGCAGTGCTAGAGAAGTTGGGACAGGTCTCTACGAGCATTACTTC.

Comment on this clonotype: The germline gene is not matched at one end of the junction; a read error may be the cause. CDR3 sequence reads: CASSPGESYDEQFF. CDR3 DNA: TGCGCCAGCAGCCCCGGGGAGTCCTACGATGAGCAGTTCTTC. V is TRBV5-1 and J is TRBJ2-1, with D tentatively TRBD2 (5 bases). Germline V gene data show CDR1 as SGHRS and CDR2 as YFSETQ. The CDR3 extends over 14 amino acids.

A note on this clonotype: One end of the junction does not line up with germline, which may come from a read error. The chain has TRBV6-1 and TRBJ2-2; tentatively, D is TRBD1 or TRBD2 (5 bases each). The CDR3 extends over 13 amino acids. Germline assignment: CDR1 MNHNS and CDR2 SASEGT. Here the CDR3 reads CVSSGTPDGDLFF. The CDR3 DNA sequence: TGTGTCAGCAGTGGGACCCCTGATGGGGACCTGTTTTTT.

The V gene is TRBV20-1, the J gene TRBJ1-1, with D tentatively TRBD1 (5 bases). The V end lost 8 bases, the J end lost 5 bases, and 15 bases lay between the germline ends. This CDR3 contains 12 residues. Germline CDR1 reads DFQATT; CDR2 reads SNEGSKA (reference sequence). As DNA, the CDR3 is TGCAGTACTCGCCCAGGGTTAACTGAAGCTTTCTTT. As protein: CSTRPGLTEAFF.

The chain links TRBV11-2 to TRBJ2-3, with 9 bases aligning to TRBD2. CDR3 length: 17 amino acids. Germline V CDR1 and CDR2: SGHAT, FQNNGV. V lost 6 bases, J lost 3 bases, and 13 bases stayed unmatched. The chain's CDR3 is CASSSLAGAGETDTQYF. CDR3 sequence (DNA): TGTGCCAGCAGTTCCTTAGCGGGAGCGGGTGAGACAGATACGCAGTATTTT.

This clonotype appeared once. This rearrangement joins TRBV6-1 to TRBJ2-7; tentatively, D is TRBD2 (5 bases). The CDR3 is 16 residues long. Trimming cost V 11 bases and J 1 base, with 24 bases left between them. The germline V gene encodes CDR1 MNHNS and CDR2 SASEGT. As DNA, the CDR3 is TGTGCCGGCACTATCCAACTAGAAAGTGATTCCTACGAGCAGTACTTC. It yields the protein CAGTIQLESDSYEQYF.

A word on this clonotype: The junction does not match germline at one end; this may be a read error. V usage is TRBV6-1 and J usage is TRBJ2-5; 13 bases fit TRBD2. Germline-derived CDR1 and CDR2 are MNHNS and SASEGT. The CDR3 extends over 17 amino acids. The CDR3 reads CVSRYARGTSGIETQYF. CDR3 nucleotides: TGTGTCAGCAGATACGCGAGAGGGACTAGCGGGATTGAGACCCAGTACTTC.

The V and J genes are TRBV5-1 and TRBJ2-7, with TRBD1 matching over 9 bases. V shed 4 bases and J 8 bases; nucleotides not matched to a gene: 13. This CDR3 region has 15 residues. The germline gives CDR1 SGHRS, CDR2 YFSETQ. This CDR3 is CASSPLTGGQVQQYF. The CDR3 coding sequence is TGCGCCAGCAGCCCCCTCACAGGGGGCCAGGTCCAGCAGTACTTC.

V and J are TRBV4-1 and TRBJ1-5, with a possible D match to TRBD1 (5 bases). CDR1 and CDR2 (germline): MGHRA, YSYEKL. Between the trimmed V and J ends, which lost 3 bases and 11 bases, there was a span of 14 bases. The CDR3 runs 13 residues. This CDR3 is CASSQAVGDAQHF. The CDR3 coding sequence is TGCGCCAGCAGCCAGGCGGTAGGGGATGCCCAGCATTTT.

Comment on this clonotype: An end of the junction differs from the germline gene, which may be a read error. V is TRBV5-6 and J is TRBJ1-1; no definite D call. CDR1 is SGHDT and CDR2 is YYEEEE in the germline V gene. This CDR3 contains 15 residues. DNA for the CDR3: TGTGCCAGCAGCTTGGTTCCAGGTATGAACACTGGAGCTTCCTTT. The encoded protein is CASSLVPGMNTGASF.

A word on this clonotype: Being one base from a much bigger clone, this may be a read error. This chain joins TRBV7-9 and TRBJ2-3, with a possible D match to TRBD2 (6 bases). This CDR3 is built from 15 residues. Germline assignment: CDR1 SEHNR and CDR2 FQNEAQ (reference sequence). CDR3 in DNA: TGTGCCAGCAGTTCCCGGGAGAAGGAGGCAGATAAGCAGTATTTT. Translated: CASSSREKEADKQYF.

V and J are TRBV10-3 and TRBJ1-1, with D unclear. Germline V gene sequence: CDR1 ENHRY, CDR2 SYGVKD. The CDR3 has 13 amino acids. Trimming left V 8 bases short and J 1 base short, with 11 bases between. The CDR3 here is CAICEKTNTEAFF. The CDR3, as DNA: TGTGCCATCTGCGAGAAAACGAACACTGAAGCTTTCTTT.

About this clonotype itself: Given the absence of the conserved phenylalanine or tryptophan at the CDR3 end, a read error is likely. The rearrangement uses TRBV12-3 or TRBV12-4 and TRBJ2-2; D gene unclear. CDR3 size: 13 residues. The V gene lost 4 bases and the J gene lost 2 bases, with 5 bases spanning the gap. In DNA form, the CDR3 reads TGTGCCAGCAGTTATACTAACACCGGGGAGCTGTTTTAT. Its protein is CASSYTNTGELFY.

As for this clonotype: The junction departs from germline at one end; a sequencing error may be responsible. The chain uses TRBV11-2 and TRBJ1-2; TRBD1 agrees at 7 bases. The CDR3 has 15 amino acids. Per germline, CDR1 SGHAT and CDR2 FQNNGV. CDR3 amino acids: CASSLGQGVGYGYTF. The CDR3 DNA reads TGTGCGAGCAGCTTAGGTCAGGGGGTGGGCTATGGCTACACCTTC.

With respect to this clonotype: A read error may explain this, as a much larger clone is one base away. The J gene is TRBJ2-5, the V gene TRBV20-1, with D perhaps matching TRBD1 (5 bases). Per germline, CDR1 DFQATT and CDR2 SNEGSKA (reference sequence). This CDR3 spans 8 amino acids. The CDR3 DNA sequence: TGCAATGCTAGTCAGGGGTACTTC. Protein product: CNASQGYF.

Only one count was recorded for this clonotype. This is likely a read error, given that the CDR3 carries no conserved phenylalanine or tryptophan at its end. No DNA is shown, since the ends of the CDR3 on it are uncertain; the CDR3 is the one TCRdb lists. The gene calls are TRBV11-2 and TRBJ2-3; whether TRBD2, the table's D call, matches the DNA was not checked. Per germline, CDR1 SGHAT and CDR2 FQNNGV. The CDR3 sequence runs 21 residues, both termini included. This CDR3 reads CASTPLVRAWTSWRSTDKQYL.

This clonotype appeared a single time. The junction does not match germline at one end; this may be a read error. This chain links TRBV6-1 with TRBJ1-1; 10 bases fit TRBD1. This CDR3 spans 14 amino acids. In germline, CDR1 is MNHNS, CDR2 SASEGT. The CDR3 DNA follows: TGTACCAGCCCGGGACGGGACAGGGGCACTGAAGCTTTCTTT. It specifies CTSPGRDRGTEAFF.

This clonotype was seen ten or more times. This chain uses TRBV12-3 or TRBV12-4 with TRBJ1-2; D possibly corresponds to TRBD1 (5 bases). This CDR3 region has 13 residues. Deletions cut 6 bases from V and 4 bases from J, with 12 bases between. CDR3 loop: CASSPRDAYGYTF. The CDR3 DNA reads as TGTGCCAGCAGCCCCCGGGACGCCTATGGCTACACCTTC.